This passage covers 6 T cell receptor beta chains from one sample sequenced in a study of blood T cell repertoires in COVID-19. Clones were read by immunoSEQ multiplex PCR, and TCRdb kept only the in-frame ones, dropping some. In the table there are around 400,000 clones, more than 70% of which are singletons. Sample: peripheral blood. The source of these receptors is a woman between 25 and 40 years old with COVID-19, enrolled during active disease.

This rearrangement joins TRBV28 to TRBJ2-7; maybe TRBD2 (6 bases). V lost 6 bases, J lost 2 bases, and 14 bases lay in between. CDR3 size: 14 residues. From germline, CDR1 is MDHEN and CDR2 SYDVKM. CDR3 DNA: TGTGCCAGCAGGGGGAGGAACAGGCCCTACGAGCAGTACTTC. Its protein is CASRGRNRPYEQYF. The complete variable domain, with remaining parts taken from reference TRBV28 and TRBJ2-7, reads DVKVTQSSRYLVKRTGEKVFLECVQDMDHENMFWYRQDPGLGLRLIYFSYDVKMKEKGDIPEGYSVSREKKERFSLILESASTNQTSMYLCASRGRNRPYEQYFGPGTRLTVT.

The chain uses TRBV6-5 and TRBJ1-1; unclear D gene. Germline values: CDR1 MNHEY, CDR2 SVGAGI. The germline V and J ends were trimmed by 5 bases and 4 bases, with 17 bases remaining between them. The CDR3 totals 15 residues. The CDR3 loop is CASSRAGGSGTEAFF. In DNA, the CDR3 is TGTGCCAGCAGTCGGGCAGGAGGGAGCGGCACTGAAGCTTTCTTT.

The V and J genes are TRBV6-5 and TRBJ1-1; 9 bases map to TRBD1. V was clipped by 4 bases and J by 4 bases; unmatched bases: 4. CDR1 and CDR2 (germline): MNHEY, SVGAGI. CDR3 length: 14 amino acids. CDR3 sequence (DNA): TGTGCCAGCAGTTTTATGGGACAGGGCACTGAAGCTTTCTTT. It codes for CASSFMGQGTEAFF.

The chain combines TRBV18 with TRBJ2-1; D is ambiguous. V was trimmed by 1 base and J by 1 base, leaving 8 bases between them. This CDR3 has 15 residues. Per the germline V gene, CDR1 is KGHSH and CDR2 is LQKENI. The CDR3: CASSPRGGSYNEQFF. The CDR3 nucleotides are TGTGCCAGCTCACCACGAGGTGGATCCTACAATGAGCAGTTCTTC.

The V call is TRBV9, the J call TRBJ2-1; D call uncertain. This CDR3 has 18 amino acids. V was trimmed by 0 bases and J by 0 bases, leaving 16 bases between them. Germline CDR1 SGDLS, CDR2 YYNGEE. The chain's CDR3 is CASSVVGHPRSSYNEQFF. The DNA for the CDR3 is TGTGCCAGCAGCGTAGTCGGCCACCCTCGGAGCTCCTACAATGAGCAGTTCTTC. The variable domain in full, completed from reference TRBV9 and TRBJ2-1, reads DSGVTQTPKHLITATGQRVTLRCSPRSGDLSVYWYQQSLDQGLQFLIQYYNGEERAKGNILERFSAQQFPDLHSELNLSSLELGDSALYFCASSVVGHPRSSYNEQFFGPGTRLTVL.

The chain joins TRBV7-2 to TRBJ1-3, with 7 bases that match TRBD1. The CDR3 covers 16 residues. CDR1 and CDR2 from the germline V gene are SGHTA and FQGNSA. Trimming took 3 bases from V and 4 from J; bases not matched to a gene: 9. The CDR3 here is CASSFAGQAGGNTIYF. Written as DNA, the CDR3 is TGTGCCAGCAGCTTCGCCGGACAGGCGGGAGGAAACACCATATATTTT.